This T cell receptor beta chain was recovered during a study of shared clonotypes between healthy human individuals (dated by TCRdb to 2018 to 2020). With regard to the full study: The cohort included three men and a couple of women between 18 and 49 years of age. To estimate repertoire size and how much clonotypes are shared between individuals, the study performed deep sequencing of blood TCR repertoires from 4 to 6 healthy adults. Between about 0.85 and 9.5 billion PBMCs per donor were obtained by leukapheresis. Different laboratories and diverse techniques were used to prepare libraries and sequence TCR repertoires, to increase sequencing depth and limit assay-specific biases. Beyond this particular receptor, the publication reports: Pairwise subsampling indicated that sequencing depth was expected to affect the degree of clonotype sharing among donors. Because the study included only a small number of donors, the genetic and exposure-history diversity represented was limited. Only blood was sampled, and tissue TCR repertoires likely differ from those in blood.

Healthy HIV-negative adults with no recently reported acute infections or vaccinations were included as donors. All donors were Caucasian adults living in Nashville, Tennessee, USA. For unsorted samples, tens of millions of PBMCs were counted, and genomic DNA was extracted using the QIAamp DNA Blood Mini kit. After blood collection by leukapheresis, PBMCs were isolated using Ficoll-Histopaque density gradient centrifugation and then cryopreserved in the vapor phase of liquid nitrogen. CDR1 is given as SGHTA and CDR2 as FQGTGA, both from the germline V gene. The CDR3 starts with the cysteine, ends with the phenylalanine, and has 19 residues. Of the read, only the CDR3 DNA is kept; its 57 bases are in frame from base 1. V is trimmed back by 0 bases and J by 3 bases, and the junction contains 9 bases that no gene match accounts for. Turning to this clone: Its antigen is currently not known. No per-base quality is available; no much larger clone lies one base away.

TCR CDR3 regions were amplified from genomic DNA by multiplex PCR using the deep immunoSEQ assay. For each cell subset, the extracted genomic DNA was distributed evenly across all wells of several immunoSEQ 96-well plates, and each plate served as one replicate. Each replicate PCR for unsorted PBMC received about 300 ng genomic DNA, equal to approximately 30,000 T cell genomes. Ten immunoSEQ deep assay plates were used to sequence the unsorted PBMC genomic DNA. Purified libraries were measured with a Qubit 3.0 fluorometer, size-checked on a Bioanalyzer 2100, and measured again with the KAPA Library Quantification kit. Each immunoSEQ 96-well plate was sequenced on its own single-read 150-cycle Illumina NextSeq 550 flow cell. Regarding the original processing steps: Because only junctional sequences without quality scores were contained in the immunoSEQ output, filtering matching that applied to full-length reads could not be performed. To assign V/J genes and CDR3, sequences were annotated against IMGT germline references using PyIR, a Python wrapper for IgBLAST v1.9. Reads were removed for weak V/J assignments (E-value above 1e-6), missing CDR3, stop codons, out-of-frame junctions, or ambiguous translated residues. V3J clonotypes were defined by identical inferred V gene, J gene, and CDR3 amino acid sequence. The percentage overlap between two repertoires was calculated by dividing the number of shared unique clonotypes by the size of the smaller repertoire. Richness of each repertoire was evaluated using RTK rarefaction, the Chao1 estimator, and Recon v2.1 estimates of unobserved clonotypes. TCRdb took over this immuneACCESS table, retaining in-frame rearrangements with V and J assigned. Such tables are incomplete; in checked studies, under half of the missing clones stem from an unresolved V gene, and the remainder is unexplained. Clone size and V and J calls were adopted from that table, with D and trimming inferred from the DNA. The sample table lists 470,000 or so clones, around four fifths of them with a count of one. In total, the top ten clones hold around 12% of the sample.

The chain was built from TRBV7-3 and TRBJ2-3; TRBD2 aligns with 13 central bases. Material: PBMCs. This sequence was found in a woman in her 40s in good health. Some clones in this sample may be carry-over from other donors' samples. CDR3 sequence: CASSLTRRLAGGPTDTQYF. The sequenced DNA is TGTGCCAGCAGCTTAACCCGCAGACTAGCGGGAGGCCCAACAGATACGCAGTATTTT.